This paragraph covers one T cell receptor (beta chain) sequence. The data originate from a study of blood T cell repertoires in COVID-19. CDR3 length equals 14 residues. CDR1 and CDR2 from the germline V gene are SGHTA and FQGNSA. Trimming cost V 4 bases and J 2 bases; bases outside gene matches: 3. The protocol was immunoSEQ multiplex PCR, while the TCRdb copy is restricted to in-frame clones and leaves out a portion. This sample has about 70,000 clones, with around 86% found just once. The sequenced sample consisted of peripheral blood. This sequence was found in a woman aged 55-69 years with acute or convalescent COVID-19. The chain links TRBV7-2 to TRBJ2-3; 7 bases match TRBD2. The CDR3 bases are TGTGCCAGCAGCTCGGGACTATTCACAGATACGCAGTATTTT. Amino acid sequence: CASSSGLFTDTQYF. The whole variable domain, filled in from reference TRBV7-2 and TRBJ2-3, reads GAGVSQSPSNKVTEKGKDVELRCDPISGHTALYWYRQSLGQGLEFLIYFQGNSAPDKSGLPSDRFSAERTGGSVSTLTIQRTQQEDSAVYLCASSSGLFTDTQYFGPGTRLTVL.